This T cell receptor (beta chain) is from a study of CD4 T cell repertoires in COVID-19. Across the study: CFSE-low cells expanded 10 to 11 days with IL-2, then restimulated with other coronavirus spikes. Notes on the study in general: Between about 6 and 27% of SARS-CoV-2 clonotypes also appeared in SARS-CoV and/or HKU1 spike cultures. Several top expanded SARS-CoV-2-reactive clonotypes were shared by two or three memory subsets.

This clone has only a few counts. Its specificity is unknown. Produced via immunoSEQ multiplex PCR; TCRdb's table is partial and in-frame only. The table shows fewer than 100,000 clones, with around four fifths occurring only once. The sequences come from CD4+ T cells from peripheral blood, collected after recovery from COVID-19. The sequence was obtained from a human donor who had COVID-19.

CDR3 bases: TGTGCCAGTAGTGCGAGGGGTTTAGGGACAGGGGATGAGCAGTTCTTC. This encodes CASSARGLGTGDEQFF. The rearrangement uses TRBV19 and TRBJ2-1; 10 bases line up with TRBD1. Unmatched junction bases numbered 12, after V lost 5 bases and J lost 8 bases. Germline V gene data show CDR1 as LNHDA and CDR2 as SQIVND (reference sequence). The CDR3 extends over 16 amino acids.